The clone carrying this TCR beta chain was seen more than once but under ten times. The antigen remains undetermined. This sample is part of a study of CD8 T cells in ankylosing spondylitis. Quantitative barcoded 5'-RACE was used to prepare TCR beta libraries. TCRdb called the 5' RACE reads again in MiXCR, with one record for every CDR3 protein. The sample records fewer than 500,000 distinct CDR3 sequences, more than 20% being singletons. The germline V gene encodes CDR1 WSHSY and CDR2 SAAADI. The CDR3 totals 14 residues. V was pared by 6 bases and J by 0 bases, with 4 bases of the junction left unmatched. Whole-study findings and limits: As reported, disease-linked clones showed significant enrichment in matched ankylosing spondylitis synovial fluid. Blood of patients with ankylosing spondylitis appeared to be characterized by a TCR beta motif of about 8 highly homologous variants. A number of the motif variants had already been described in reactive arthritis synovial fluid and blood. Disease-linked clones were found to be CD8+ and relatively rare in peripheral blood.

Material for sequencing was blood, either unsorted or a sorted T cell fraction (not recorded which). The chain joins TRBV10-2 to TRBJ1-1; TRBD1 matches at 7 bases. The receptor comes from a male donor with ankylosing spondylitis. The CDR3, as DNA: TGCGCCAGCAGAGGGACAGATTTGAACACTGAAGCTTTCTTT. It encodes CASRGTDLNTEAFF.